This entry lists 21 T cell receptor beta chains sequenced from one sample in a study of shared clonotypes between healthy human individuals. Assay used: immunoSEQ multiplex PCR; TCRdb lists only in-frame clones, some missing. The sample consists of over a million clones, around 95% of them appearing once. The material sequenced was naive CD4+ T cells sorted from blood. Subset here: CD45RA+ positively selected. All receptors come from a man younger than 40 in good health.

The V call is TRBV6-1, the J call TRBJ1-1; D not resolved. V shed 3 bases and J shed 6 bases, with 8 bases lying between them. The germline V gene encodes CDR1 MNHNS and CDR2 SASEGT. The CDR3 has 12 residues. The CDR3 protein is CASSDVRAEAFF. In DNA form, the CDR3 reads TGTGCCAGCAGTGATGTCCGGGCTGAAGCTTTCTTT.

The rearrangement links TRBV7-6 to TRBJ1-1, with 8 positions matching TRBD1. The germline gives CDR1 SGHVS, CDR2 FNYEAQ. The CDR3 has 15 amino acids. V shed 2 bases, J shed 4 bases, and the junction held 6 bases outside the gene matches. CDR3 coding DNA: TGTGCCAGCAGCTTATCGCAGGGGGCGGGCACTGAAGCTTTCTTT. Its protein product is CASSLSQGAGTEAFF.

The chain links TRBV4-3 to TRBJ1-1; possible D gene TRBD1, 6 bases. Per the germline V gene, CDR1 is LGHNA and CDR2 is YSLEER. This CDR3 region has 15 residues. V shed 0 bases and J shed 5 bases, with 13 bases lying between them. The CDR3 DNA sequence: TGCGCCAGCAGCCAAGATCGTACAGGGACGACTGAAGCTTTCTTT. It codes for CASSQDRTGTTEAFF.

This clone has a single count. The chain combines TRBV5-1 with TRBJ2-1, with TRBD1 identical over 8 bases. The CDR3 is 13 amino acids. Losses at the gene ends were 7 bases for V and 8 bases for J; bases not matched to a gene: 8. Per germline, CDR1 SGHRS and CDR2 YFSETQ. The CDR3 loop is CASRPSTGDEQFF. The CDR3, as DNA: TGCGCCAGCCGGCCGTCGACAGGGGATGAGCAGTTCTTC.

This clone appeared once. The V gene is TRBV21-1, the J gene TRBJ2-7; the DNA was not compared with TRBD2, the D call given in the table. TRBV21-1 is a listed pseudogene. CDR3 length: 16 residues. DNA for the CDR3: TGTGCCAGCAGCAAAGGGAGGGAGGCGGACACCTACGAGCAGTACTTC. Residues: CASSKGREADTYEQYF.

V usage is TRBV29-1 and J usage is TRBJ2-1; the D gene could be TRBD1 or TRBD2 (5 bases each). V was shortened by 6 bases and J by 4 bases, with 10 bases between the two germline ends. This CDR3 has 12 residues. CDR1 is SQVTM, CDR2 ANQGSEA, per germline. Written as DNA, the CDR3 is TGCAGCGTAGGGACGCAGTACAATGAGCAGTTCTTC. Translating gives CSVGTQYNEQFF.

The rearrangement uses TRBV2 and TRBJ2-2; a weak D match, TRBD2 (6 bases). V lost 6 bases to trimming and J lost 6 bases, with 20 bases between them. This CDR3 has 16 amino acids. Germline-derived CDR1 and CDR2 are SNHLY and FYNNEI. The CDR3 coding sequence is TGTGCCAGCAGGACGCGTGAACTAGCCTCGGCCGGGGAGCTGTTTTTT. This gives the protein CASRTRELASAGELFF. The variable domain in full, with the rest retrieved from reference TRBV2 and TRBJ2-2, is EPEVTQTPSHQVTQMGQEVILRCVPISNHLYFYWYRQILGQKVEFLVSFYNNEISEKSEIFDDQFSVERPDGSNFTLKIRSTKLEDSAMYFCASRTRELASAGELFFGEGSRLTVL.

The genes are TRBV2 and TRBJ2-7, with 10 bases identical to TRBD2. CDR1 is SNHLY and CDR2 is FYNNEI in the germline V gene. The CDR3 runs to 14 residues. J lost 6 bases, V lost 4 bases, and 6 bases had no gene match. The CDR3 here is CASSGLAGGLEQYF. The CDR3 nucleotides read TGTGCCAGCAGTGGTTTAGCGGGAGGACTCGAGCAGTACTTC.

The J gene is TRBJ2-7, the V gene TRBV2; 8 bases are shared with TRBD2. The junction had 10 bases not matched to a gene; V was cut back by 7 bases and J by 5 bases. CDR1 is SNHLY, CDR2 FYNNEI, per germline. This CDR3 contains 14 residues. The DNA of the CDR3 is TGTGCCAGCACTGTGGGGACTAGTCCCAACGAGCAGTACTTC. This sequence encodes CASTVGTSPNEQYF.

The rearrangement joins TRBV29-1 to TRBJ2-1; TRBD1 aligns across 10 bases. After removal of 6 bases from V and 4 bases from J, the junction contained 3 bases not matched to a gene. There are 13 residues in the CDR3. Germline V gene sequence: CDR1 SQVTM, CDR2 ANQGSEA. CDR3 region: CSVRQGAYNEQFF. As DNA, the CDR3 is TGCAGCGTCAGACAGGGGGCGTACAATGAGCAGTTCTTC.

About this clone: Other DNA sequences in this sample translate to the same CDR3. CDR3 DNA sequence: TGTGCCAGCAGTTACGCAGGGCTCTCCTACGAGCAGTACTTC. It yields the protein CASSYAGLSYEQYF. V usage is TRBV6-5 and J usage is TRBJ2-7, with D perhaps TRBD1 (5 bases). The CDR3 covers 14 residues. Trimming removed 2 bases at V and 0 bases at J, with 8 bases between. Germline CDR1 reads MNHEY; CDR2 reads SVGAGI.

This chain joins TRBV14 and TRBJ2-3; D is perhaps TRBD2 (5 bases). Germline V lookup: CDR1 SGHDN, CDR2 FVKESK. The CDR3 length is 15 residues. Between the trimmed V and J ends, which lost 4 bases and 3 bases, there was a span of 14 bases. In DNA form, the CDR3 reads TGTGCCAGCAGCCTCTCTTATTTAGCGACAGATACGCAGTATTTT. This sequence encodes CASSLSYLATDTQYF.

The rearrangement uses TRBV5-1 and TRBJ2-2, with a possible D match to TRBD2 (6 bases). V was trimmed by 4 bases and J by 5 bases, leaving 18 bases between them. Germline V lookup: CDR1 SGHRS, CDR2 YFSETQ. This CDR3 region has 16 residues. The chain's CDR3 is CASSPRDLGVTGELFF. The DNA of the CDR3 is TGCGCCAGCAGCCCCCGGGACTTAGGTGTGACCGGGGAGCTGTTTTTT.

The genes are TRBV18 and TRBJ2-5; 9 positions match TRBD1. Germline lookup yields CDR1 KGHSH and CDR2 LQKENI. This CDR3 region has 16 residues. V lost 3 bases and J lost 3; bases outside the gene matches: 8. CDR3 DNA sequence: TGTGCCAGCTCACCGCAACCGGGACAGGGTAAAGAGACCCAGTACTTC. Amino acid sequence: CASSPQPGQGKETQYF.

The genes are TRBV4-3 and TRBJ2-1; D could derive from TRBD1 or TRBD2 (5 bases each). The germline V and J ends were trimmed by 0 bases and 4 bases, with 10 bases remaining between them. The CDR3 is made up of 15 amino acids. The germline gives CDR1 LGHNA, CDR2 YSLEER. As DNA, the CDR3 is TGCGCCAGCAGCCAAGATTGGGGACCTTACAATGAGCAGTTCTTC. It specifies CASSQDWGPYNEQFF.

This clone was detected once. The V and J genes are TRBV7-6 and TRBJ1-1; D call uncertain. The CDR3 totals 13 residues. Germline loops: CDR1 SGHVS, CDR2 FNYEAQ. The ends were cut back, 1 base at V and 6 bases at J, with 9 bases in the middle. The CDR3 DNA is TGTGCCAGCAGCTTAGGGGTTCGTTCTGAAGCTTTCTTT. This gives the protein CASSLGVRSEAFF.

The rearrangement joins TRBV11-3 to TRBJ2-2; no definite D call. The V end was cut by 1 base, the J end by 5 bases, with 2 bases between. CDR3 length: 12 residues. Germline CDR1 is SGHNT and CDR2 is YENEEA. CDR3 loop: CASSLATGELFF. The CDR3, as DNA: TGTGCCAGCAGCTTAGCGACCGGGGAGCTGTTTTTT.

On this clone itself: The identical CDR3 is also encoded by other nucleotide sequences in the sample. The rearrangement links TRBV7-9 to TRBJ2-3, with D hard to call. The CDR3 is made up of 13 amino acids. CDR1 SEHNR and CDR2 FQNEAQ come from the germline V gene (reference sequence). The V and J ends lost 3 bases and 1 base respectively, with 5 bases between them. The CDR3 sequence is CASSFVGTDTQYF. DNA of the CDR3: TGTGCCAGCAGCTTCGTAGGCACAGATACGCAGTATTTT.

V is TRBV19 and J is TRBJ1-5, with a weak D call TRBD1 (6 bases). Trimming cost V 10 bases and J 5 bases, with 18 bases left between them. Germline CDR1 is LNHDA and CDR2 is SQIVND (reference sequence). This CDR3 has 14 residues. This chain's CDR3 is CATWRGANDQPQHF. In DNA form, the CDR3 reads TGTGCCACCTGGAGGGGGGCAAACGATCAGCCCCAGCATTTT.

The chain is built from TRBV19 and TRBJ1-2, with 8 bases identical to TRBD1. CDR1 is LNHDA and CDR2 is SQIVND in the germline V gene (reference sequence). V gave up 6 bases and J gave up 4 bases; unmatched junction bases: 10. This CDR3 contains 15 residues. Here the CDR3 reads CASSPTGTGGYGYTF. CDR3 coding DNA: TGTGCCAGTAGCCCAACGGGAACAGGGGGCTATGGCTACACCTTC.

The chain carries TRBV4-1 and TRBJ2-5; D perhaps matches TRBD1 (6 bases). Per germline, CDR1 MGHRA and CDR2 YSYEKL. V was cut by 1 base and J by 4 bases, with 16 bases left in between. The length of the CDR3 is 16 residues. This CDR3 reads CASSQVPIGGRETQYF. For the CDR3, the DNA is TGCGCCAGCAGCCAAGTCCCAATAGGGGGTAGAGAGACCCAGTACTTC.